The sequence of this T cell receptor (beta chain) was determined in a study of low-dose radiotherapy and immunotherapy resistance in tumors. The overall study: Cyclophosphamide was given intravenously at 200 mg/m2 every two weeks, and each dose came one day before radiation and immunotherapy.

This clonotype has at least ten counts. The time point is: before trial treatment. Treatment combined nivolumab, ipilimumab, aspirin, low-dose cyclophosphamide and low-dose radiotherapy in a dose-escalation trial. Per germline, CDR1 MNHNY and CDR2 SVGAGI (reference sequence). The CDR3 totals 14 residues. Trimming cost V 5 bases and J 5 bases, with 16 bases left between them. Priming of first-strand cDNA relied on TRAV- and TRBV-specific primers (covering alpha and beta chains). TCR amplification involved about 20 PCR cycles with a constant-region primer and V-primer adapter. The authors amplified isolated mRNA by in vitro transcription. TCRdb re-derived calls from the reads in MiXCR, one entry per CDR3 protein. The data contain about 82,000 distinct CDR3 sequences, 18% of them seen just once; the ten biggest clones take up about 5.9%.

This clonotype originated in a male donor with prostate cancer. This chain joins TRBV6-6 and TRBJ2-7; D remains unclear. Sequenced here: PBMCs, sampled before treatment. As DNA, the CDR3 is TGTGCCAGCAGTCACAGCCGCGAGTTGAACGAGCAGTACTTC. It is translated as CASSHSRELNEQYF.